These T cell receptor beta chains were read from a single sample in a study of Ad26.COV2.S vaccination and SARS-CoV-2 variants. TCRdb keeps only in-frame clones here, not all; method: immunoSEQ multiplex PCR. The profile shows 240,000 or so clones, 70% to 90% of them singletons. The sequences come from peripheral blood, collected in a trial of Ad26.COV2.S vaccine versus placebo. Receptor source: a person between 18 and 65 years old who received the Ad26.COV2.S COVID-19 vaccine or a placebo. CDR3s include the opening cysteine and the closing phenylalanine or tryptophan. A D gene is named only where the DNA matches it firmly. Clone size is not always given. Where it is, it says once, few, many or a class for expanded clones.

j_gene	v_gene	d_gene	abundance	CDR3aa	CDR3nt
TRBJ2-7	TRBV27	TRBD1	-	CASSALDRVAYEQYF	TGTGCCAGCTCCGCTCTGGACAGGGTGGCCTACGAGCAGTACTTC
TRBJ1-2	TRBV3-1/TRBV3-2	TRBD1	-	CASTPVTGQAYGYTF	TGTGCCAGCACCCCCGTGACAGGGCAAGCTTATGGCTACACCTTC
TRBJ1-4	TRBV12-3/TRBV12-4	-	-	CASRGGEKLFF	TGTGCCAGCAGGGGCGGAGAAAAACTGTTTTTT
TRBJ2-7	TRBV19	-	-	CASSLTGTGSYEQYF	TGTGCCAGTAGTCTAACCGGGACGGGATCCTACGAGCAGTACTTC
TRBJ2-7	TRBV27	TRBD1	-	CASSLKGTGGIEQYF	TGTGCCAGCAGTTTAAAAGGGACAGGGGGCATCGAGCAGTACTTC
TRBJ2-7	TRBV10-3	TRBD2	-	CAISEVAGANHEQYF	TGTGCCATCAGTGAAGTAGCGGGAGCTAACCACGAGCAGTACTTC
TRBJ2-2	TRBV24-1	-	-	CATRGGEQSYTGELFF	TGTGCCACCAGAGGAGGAGAGCAGTCATACACCGGGGAGCTGTTTTTT
TRBJ1-5	TRBV6-6	-	-	CASSYYGASNQPQHF	TGTGCCAGCAGTTACTACGGGGCGAGCAATCAGCCCCAGCATTTT
TRBJ1-3	TRBV3-1/TRBV3-2	-	-	CASSPSIISGNTIYF	TGTGCCAGCAGCCCCAGTATCATCTCTGGAAACACCATATATTTT
TRBJ2-1	TRBV6-2/TRBV6-3	-	few	CASSYYRRGRRVEQFF	TGTGCCAGCAGTTACTACCGACGGGGGCGCAGGGTTGAGCAGTTCTTC
TRBJ2-7	TRBV7-9	TRBD2	-	CASSTERGDYEQYF	TGTGCCAGCAGCACCGAGCGGGGGGACTACGAGCAGTACTTC
TRBJ1-2	TRBV7-9	-	-	CASRIGGYTF	TGTGCCAGCAGAATCGGTGGCTACACCTTC
TRBJ1-4	TRBV30	-	-	CAWSKTGKATNEKLFF	TGTGCCTGGAGTAAGACAGGAAAGGCAACTAATGAAAAACTGTTTTTT
TRBJ1-4	TRBV5-4	-	-	CASSITGGANEKLFF	TGTGCCAGCAGCATTACAGGAGGGGCTAATGAAAAACTGTTTTTT
TRBJ1-6	TRBV25-1	-	-	CASSDSLGGYNSPLHF	TGTGCCAGCAGTGACTCCTTAGGGGGCTATAATTCACCCCTCCACTTT
TRBJ1-4	TRBV7-9	TRBD1	-	CASSPRGGQMNEKLFF	TGTGCCAGCAGCCCAAGGGGGGGACAGATGAATGAAAAACTGTTTTTT
TRBJ2-7	TRBV6-2/TRBV6-3	TRBD1	-	CASSYSTLRDRGNEQYF	TGTGCCAGCAGTTACTCAACCCTGCGGGACAGGGGCAACGAGCAGTACTTC
TRBJ1-3	TRBV9	-	-	CASSVGPEAPSGNTIYF	TGTGCCAGCAGCGTGGGTCCAGAAGCCCCCTCTGGAAACACCATATATTTT
TRBJ2-2	TRBV11-2	TRBD1	-	CASSLRFRTGGDTGELFF	TGTGCCAGCAGCTTAAGATTTAGGACAGGGGGCGATACCGGGGAGCTGTTTTTT
TRBJ1-1	TRBV10-2	-	-	CASSEWGNTEAFF	TGCGCCAGCAGTGAGTGGGGGAACACTGAAGCTTTCTTT
TRBJ2-3	TRBV6-2/TRBV6-3	TRBD1	-	CASSYDRDPDTQYF	TGTGCCAGCAGTTATGACAGGGATCCAGATACGCAGTATTTT
TRBJ2-2	TRBV5-4	-	-	CASSLGSPNTGELFF	TGTGCCAGCAGCTTGGGTTCACCCAACACCGGGGAGCTGTTTTTT
TRBJ1-2	TRBV2	-	once	CASSVGVGPPHYTF	TGTGCCAGCAGTGTAGGCGTTGGACCTCCCCACTACACCTTC
TRBJ2-7	TRBV6-2/TRBV6-3	-	once	CASSYPLGSEQYF	TGTGCCAGCAGTTACCCTCTGGGAAGCGAGCAGTACTTC
TRBJ2-1	TRBV20-1	-	-	CSARHGNEQFF	TGCAGTGCTAGGCACGGAAATGAGCAGTTCTTC
TRBJ2-5	TRBV2	-	-	CATTVQETQYF	TGTGCCACGACAGTTCAAGAGACCCAGTACTTC
TRBJ2-3	TRBV7-3	-	once	CASSLGGITDTQYF	TGTGCCAGCAGCCTAGGAGGAATCACAGATACGCAGTATTTT
TRBJ1-5	TRBV7-9	-	-	CASSLEGGGNQPQHF	TGTGCCAGCAGCTTAGAGGGGGGAGGAAATCAGCCCCAGCATTTT
TRBJ2-7	TRBV3-1/TRBV3-2	-	-	CASGVTSSYEQYF	TGTGCCAGCGGGGTGACTAGCTCCTACGAGCAGTACTTC